Listed below are T cell receptor beta chains from one sample, sequenced in a study of cytomegalovirus exposure and HLA in healthy donors. Sequenced by immunoSEQ multiplex PCR; TCRdb stores in-frame clones only, minus some. The sample's table shows about 55,000 clones. The source material was PBMCs. The receptors derive from a man aged 45 to 65 in good health and CMV-seropositive. The CDR3 runs from the conserved cysteine through the conserved F or W. A D gene is named only where the DNA matches it firmly.

J | D | V | DNA | CDR3
TRBJ1-2 | NA | TRBV19 | TGTGCCAGTAGTATATCACAGTTCTATGGCTACACCTTC | CASSISQFYGYTF
TRBJ2-2 | TRBD1 | TRBV5-1 | TGCGCCAGCAGCCCACGTCCCGGGACAGGGGGCGACGGGGAGCTGTTTTTT | CASSPRPGTGGDGELFF
TRBJ2-1 | TRBD1 | TRBV7-2 | TGTGCCAGCAGCGGACAGGGGATAGGTGAGCAGTTCTTC | CASSGQGIGEQFF
TRBJ2-7 | TRBD2 | TRBV18 | TGTGCCAGCTCACCTCTACTGACTAGCGGGACCCCCTACGAGCAGTACTTC | CASSPLLTSGTPYEQYF
TRBJ1-5 | TRBD1 | TRBV30 | TGTGCCTGGAGTACAACAGGGGGCCAGCCCCAGCATTTT | CAWSTTGGQPQHF
TRBJ2-7 | TRBD1 | TRBV27 | TGTGCCAGCAGTTCCCCGGGACAGGACGTTTCCTACGAGCAGTACTTC | CASSSPGQDVSYEQYF
TRBJ2-7 | TRBD1 | TRBV28 | TGTGCCAGCAGTTTAAAGGGACAGGGCAATCCCAATCGAATATTTGTGTACTACGAGCAGTACTTC | CASSLKGQGNPNRIFVYYEQYF
TRBJ2-7 | NA | TRBV29-1 | TGCAGCGTTGGCCAAGGACAGTACTACGAGCAGTACTTC | CSVGQGQYYEQYF
TRBJ1-3 | TRBD1 | TRBV7-9 | TGTGCCAGCAGCACCCGACAGGGGGCTGGAAACACCATATATTTT | CASSTRQGAGNTIYF
TRBJ2-7 | TRBD1 | TRBV7-8 | TGTGCCAGCAGCTCGGGACAGACCGCCTACGAGCAGTACTTC | CASSSGQTAYEQYF
TRBJ2-5 | TRBD1 | TRBV6-5 | TGTGCCAGCAGTTTCGGCCGACAGGGGCTAGGGGAGACCCAGTACTTC | CASSFGRQGLGETQYF
TRBJ1-5 | NA | TRBV29-1 | TGCAGCGTGGGGGCAGTTAATCAGCCCCAGCATTTT | CSVGAVNQPQHF
TRBJ2-2 | NA | TRBV11-2 | TGTGCCAGCAGCTTAGACGGGAACACCGGGGAGCTGTTTTTT | CASSLDGNTGELFF
TRBJ2-3 | TRBD2 | TRBV11-2 | TGTGCCAGCAGGCAGACTTCCGGGACTAGCGGGAACGCAGATACGCAGTATTTT | CASRQTSGTSGNADTQYF
TRBJ1-3 | TRBD1 | TRBV7-2 | TGTGCCAGCAGCACACAGGGGGCTGGAAACACCATATATTTT | CASSTQGAGNTIYF
TRBJ1-1 | NA | TRBV4-3 | TGCGCCAGCAGCCAAGATCTTAAAGGGAGGACTGAAGCTTTCTTT | CASSQDLKGRTEAFF
TRBJ2-2 | TRBD2 | TRBV4-2 | TGTGCCAGCAGCGCCGCGGGGGAGAGTCACACCGGGGAGCTGTTTTTT | CASSAAGESHTGELFF
TRBJ2-7 | NA | TRBV5-1 | TGCGCCAGCAGCTTGGCAACCCGAGCGTACGAGCAGTACTTC | CASSLATRAYEQYF
TRBJ2-7 | TRBD1 | TRBV7-4 | TGTGCCAGCAGCTTAGTAGGGGGCCCTAACTCCTACGAGCAGTACTTC | CASSLVGGPNSYEQYF
TRBJ1-5 | TRBD1 | TRBV6-6 | TGTGCCAGCCATCGGGACAGCTATCAGCCCCAGCATTTT | CASHRDSYQPQHF
TRBJ2-3 | NA | TRBV29-1 | TGCAGCGTCCGGGACACCACAGATACGCAGTATTTT | CSVRDTTDTQYF
TRBJ2-5 | NA | TRBV27 | TGTGCCAGCAGTCCTGGATGGGGGGTCCTTGGAGGGGAGACCCAGTACTTC | CASSPGWGVLGGETQYF
TRBJ2-7 | NA | TRBV28 | TGTGCCAGCAGCTCGTACTACGAGCAGTACTTC | CASSSYYEQYF
TRBJ2-7 | TRBD1 | TRBV7-7 | TGTGCTAGCAGCCCGGACAGGAGCTCCTACGAGCAGTACTTC | CASSPDRSSYEQYF
TRBJ2-1 | NA | TRBV6-5 | TGTGCCAGCAGTTACGGAGGGGAGAATGAGCAGTTCTTC | CASSYGGENEQFF
TRBJ2-7 | TRBD1 | TRBV4-1 | TGCGCCAGCAGCCTTGGACAGGGGAACTACGAGCAGTACTTC | CASSLGQGNYEQYF
TRBJ1-5 | NA | TRBV19 | TGTGCCAGTAGTATTGTTGGTCTATTTAGCAATCAGCCCCAGCATTTT | CASSIVGLFSNQPQHF
TRBJ1-1 | NA | TRBV6-1 | TGTGCCAGCAGGAGGAATTTAGACACTGAAGCTTTCTTT | CASRRNLDTEAFF
TRBJ2-7 | TRBD1 | TRBV27 | TGTGCCAGCAGTTTAGGGGACAGGGGGCCTTACGAGCAGTACTTC | CASSLGDRGPYEQYF
TRBJ1-1 | TRBD1 | TRBV7-9 | TGTGCCAGCAACGACAGGGGGAACACTGAAGCTTTCTTT | CASNDRGNTEAFF
TRBJ1-1 | NA | TRBV2 | TGTGCCAGCAGCGTTCGCATGGGGGAGGGTGAAGCTTTCTTT | CASSVRMGEGEAFF
TRBJ1-1 | TRBD1 | TRBV18 | TGTGCCAGCTCATCACAGGGGGCTGCTGAAGCTTTCTTT | CASSSQGAAEAFF
TRBJ1-6 | NA | TRBV30 | TGTGCCTGGAGCGCAGGCCCGAATTCACACCTCCACTTT | CAWSAGPNSHLHF
TRBJ2-3 | TRBD2 | TRBV18 | TGTGCCAGCTCACCAGGGACTAGCGGGAGGGCCACAGATACGCAGTATTTT | CASSPGTSGRATDTQYF
TRBJ1-1 | NA | TRBV6-6 | TGTGCCAGCAGTTACGAGGTGACTGAAGCTTTCTTT | CASSYEVTEAFF
TRBJ1-5 | NA | TRBV30 | TGTGCCTGGAGTGTACGGGGGGACCAGCCCCAGCATTTT | CAWSVRGDQPQHF
TRBJ1-5 | TRBD1 | TRBV30 | TGTGCCTGGAGTGTCGGACAGGGCCATCAGCCCCAGCATTTT | CAWSVGQGHQPQHF
TRBJ1-2 | NA | TRBV4-3 | TGCGCCAGCAGCCCCGACAGAGCTAACTATGGCTACACCTTC | CASSPDRANYGYTF
TRBJ2-7 | TRBD1 | TRBV6-5 | TGTGCCAGCAGTTTCAGGGGGAACGAGCAGTACTTC | CASSFRGNEQYF
TRBJ2-6 | NA | TRBV19 | TGTGCCAGTAGTCGGGGGGCTAGTGGGGCCAACGTCCTGACTTTC | CASSRGASGANVLTF
TRBJ1-2 | TRBD1 | TRBV4-3 | TGCGCCAGCAGCCAAGGGACAGGGTGGGGCTATGGCTACACCTTC | CASSQGTGWGYGYTF
TRBJ2-1 | TRBD1 | TRBV4-1 | TGCGCCAGCAGCCAAGGACCAGTGACAGGGTCCCCCAATGAGCAGTTCTTC | CASSQGPVTGSPNEQFF
TRBJ1-3 | NA | TRBV7-2 | TGTGCCAGCAGCTTCGCCAGTGGGGGGTTTGGTGGAAACACCATATATTTT | CASSFASGGFGGNTIYF
TRBJ2-7 | TRBD2 | TRBV11-2 | TGTGCCAGCAGCCAACTAGCGGGGTCTACCTACGAGCAGTACTTC | CASSQLAGSTYEQYF
TRBJ2-7 | TRBD2 | TRBV29-1 | TGCAGCGTAGTTAGCGGGTTTTCCTACGAGCAGTACTTC | CSVVSGFSYEQYF
TRBJ2-3 | TRBD1 | TRBV11-2 | TGTGCCAGCAGCTTCCGGGACAGGGTCACAGATACGCAGTATTTT | CASSFRDRVTDTQYF
TRBJ2-7 | NA | TRBV20-1 | TGCAGTGCTGCCAGGCGAAGGGAGCAGTACTTC | CSAARRREQYF
TRBJ2-1 | TRBD2 | TRBV7-3 | TGTGCCAGCAGCTTAAGCACTAGCGGAGGGGCTGAGCAGTTCTTC | CASSLSTSGGAEQFF
TRBJ1-1 | NA | TRBV28 | TGTGCCAGTCTTCTGAAGGTAGGGGGGGGAGCTTTCTTT | CASLLKVGGGAFF
TRBJ2-5 | NA | TRBV4-1 | TGCGCCAGCAGCCAATTCAAGGGAGGCCAAAGCGAGACCCAGTACTTC | CASSQFKGGQSETQYF
TRBJ1-4 | NA | TRBV13 | TGTGCCAGCAGCTCCCGACAGTATAATGAAAAACTGTTTTTT | CASSSRQYNEKLFF
TRBJ2-2 | NA | TRBV19 | TGTGCCAGTAGTATAGAAGGGACATTATCCGGGGAGCTGTTTTTT | CASSIEGTLSGELFF
TRBJ2-7 | NA | TRBV4-3 | TGCGCCAGCAGCCAAGAACAGATCTCCTACGAGCAGTACTTC | CASSQEQISYEQYF
TRBJ2-2 | NA | TRBV7-3 | TGTGCCAGCAGCTCACAGGGTACGAACACCGGGGAGCTGTTTTTT | CASSSQGTNTGELFF
TRBJ2-3 | TRBD1 | TRBV9 | TGTGCCAGCAGCCCCCGCCGGGACAGAAGCACAGATACGCAGTATTTT | CASSPRRDRSTDTQYF